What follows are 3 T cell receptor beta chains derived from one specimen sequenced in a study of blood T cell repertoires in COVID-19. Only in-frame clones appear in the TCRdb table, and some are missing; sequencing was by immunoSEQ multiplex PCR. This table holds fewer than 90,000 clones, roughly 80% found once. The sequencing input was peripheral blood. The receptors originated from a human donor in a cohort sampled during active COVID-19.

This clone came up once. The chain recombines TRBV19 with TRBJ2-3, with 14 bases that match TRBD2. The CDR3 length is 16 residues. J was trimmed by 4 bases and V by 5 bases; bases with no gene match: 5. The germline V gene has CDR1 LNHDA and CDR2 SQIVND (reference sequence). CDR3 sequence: CASSSGTSGSSDTQYF. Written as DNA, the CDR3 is TGTGCCAGTAGTTCTGGGACTAGCGGGAGCTCAGATACGCAGTATTTT. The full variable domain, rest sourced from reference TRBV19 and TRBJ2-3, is DGGITQSPKYLFRKEGQNVTLSCEQNLNHDAMYWYRQDPGQGLRLIYYSQIVNDFQKGDIAEGYSVSREKKESFPLTVTSAQKNPTAFYLCASSSGTSGSSDTQYFGPGTRLTVL.

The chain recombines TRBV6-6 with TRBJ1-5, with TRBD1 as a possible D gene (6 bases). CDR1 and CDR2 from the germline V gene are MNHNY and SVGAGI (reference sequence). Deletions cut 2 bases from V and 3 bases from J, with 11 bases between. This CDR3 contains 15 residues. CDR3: CASSYVGGDNQPQHF. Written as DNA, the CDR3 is TGTGCCAGCAGTTACGTAGGGGGAGACAATCAGCCCCAGCATTTT.

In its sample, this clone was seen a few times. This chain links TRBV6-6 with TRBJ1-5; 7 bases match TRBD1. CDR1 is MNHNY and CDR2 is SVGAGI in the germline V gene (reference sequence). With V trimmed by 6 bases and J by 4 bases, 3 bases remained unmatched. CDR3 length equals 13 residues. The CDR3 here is CASSPQGNQPQHF. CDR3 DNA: TGTGCCAGCAGCCCACAGGGGAATCAGCCCCAGCATTTT.